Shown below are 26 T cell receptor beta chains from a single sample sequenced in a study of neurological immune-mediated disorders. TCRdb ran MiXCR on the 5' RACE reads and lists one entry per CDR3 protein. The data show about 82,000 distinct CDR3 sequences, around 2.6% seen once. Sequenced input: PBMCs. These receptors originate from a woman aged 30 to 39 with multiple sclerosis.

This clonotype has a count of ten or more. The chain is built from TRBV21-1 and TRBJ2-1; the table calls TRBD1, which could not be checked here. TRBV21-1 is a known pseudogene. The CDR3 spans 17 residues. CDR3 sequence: CASSKDMGHSSYNEQFF. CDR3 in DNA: TGTGCCAGCAGCAAAGACATGGGACATTCGTCCTACAATGAGCAGTTCTTC.

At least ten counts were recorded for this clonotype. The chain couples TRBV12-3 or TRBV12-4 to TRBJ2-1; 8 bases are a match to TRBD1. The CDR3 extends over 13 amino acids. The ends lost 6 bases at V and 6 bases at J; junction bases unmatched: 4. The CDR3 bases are TGTGCCAGCAGGCGAACAGGGGGCAATGAGCAGTTCTTC. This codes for CASRRTGGNEQFF.

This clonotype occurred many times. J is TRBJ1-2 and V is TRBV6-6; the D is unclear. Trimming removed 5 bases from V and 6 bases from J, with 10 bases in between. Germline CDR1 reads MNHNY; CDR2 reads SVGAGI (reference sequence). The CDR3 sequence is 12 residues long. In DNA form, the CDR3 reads TGTGCCAGCAGTCCAGTAGTCCATGGCTACACCTTC. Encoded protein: CASSPVVHGYTF.

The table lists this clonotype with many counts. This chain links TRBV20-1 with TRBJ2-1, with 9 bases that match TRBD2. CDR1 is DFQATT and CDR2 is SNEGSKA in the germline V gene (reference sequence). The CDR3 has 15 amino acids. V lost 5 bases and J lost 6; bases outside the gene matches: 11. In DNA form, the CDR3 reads TGCAGTGCTGGGGATAGCGGGAGAGCTTCCAATGAGCAGTTCTTC. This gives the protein CSAGDSGRASNEQFF.

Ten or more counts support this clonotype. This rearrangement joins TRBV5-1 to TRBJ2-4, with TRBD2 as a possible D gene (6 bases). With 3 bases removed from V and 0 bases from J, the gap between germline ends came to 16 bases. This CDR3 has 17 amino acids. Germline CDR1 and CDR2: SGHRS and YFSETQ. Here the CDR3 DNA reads TGCGCCAGCAGCTGGGCCGGGACTTCTCTAGCCAAAAACATTCAGTACTTC. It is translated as CASSWAGTSLAKNIQYF.

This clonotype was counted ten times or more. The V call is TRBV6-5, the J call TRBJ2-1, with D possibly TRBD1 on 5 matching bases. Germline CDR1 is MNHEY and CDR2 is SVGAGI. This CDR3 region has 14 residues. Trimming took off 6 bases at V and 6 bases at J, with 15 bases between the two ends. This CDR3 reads CASSPTTVFNEQFF. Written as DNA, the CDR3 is TGTGCCAGCAGCCCAACGACAGTCTTCAATGAGCAGTTCTTC.

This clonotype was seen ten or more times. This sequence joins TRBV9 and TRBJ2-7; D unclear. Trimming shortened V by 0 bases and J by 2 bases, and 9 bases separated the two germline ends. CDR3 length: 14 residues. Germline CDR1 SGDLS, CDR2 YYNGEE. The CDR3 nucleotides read TGTGCCAGCAGCGTAGACGGAACCACCTACGAGCAGTACTTC. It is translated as CASSVDGTTYEQYF.

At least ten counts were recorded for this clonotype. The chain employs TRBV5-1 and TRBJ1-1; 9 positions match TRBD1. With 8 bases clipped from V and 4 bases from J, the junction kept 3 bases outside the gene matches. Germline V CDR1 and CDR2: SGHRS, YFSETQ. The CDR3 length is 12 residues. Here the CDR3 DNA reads TGCGCCAGTGGGACAGGGAGCACTGAAGCTTTCTTT. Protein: CASGTGSTEAFF.

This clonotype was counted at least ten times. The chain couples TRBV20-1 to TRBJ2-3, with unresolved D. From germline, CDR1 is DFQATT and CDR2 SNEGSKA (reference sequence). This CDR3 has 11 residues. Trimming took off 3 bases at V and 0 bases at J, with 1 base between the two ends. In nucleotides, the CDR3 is TGCAGTGCTAGGAGCACAGATACGCAGTATTTT. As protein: CSARSTDTQYF.

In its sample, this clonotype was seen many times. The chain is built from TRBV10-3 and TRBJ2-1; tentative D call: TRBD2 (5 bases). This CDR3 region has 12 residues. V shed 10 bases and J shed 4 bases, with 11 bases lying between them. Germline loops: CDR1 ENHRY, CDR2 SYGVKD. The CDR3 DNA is TGTGCCAACAAGGACTCGTACAATGAGCAGTTCTTC. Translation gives CANKDSYNEQFF.

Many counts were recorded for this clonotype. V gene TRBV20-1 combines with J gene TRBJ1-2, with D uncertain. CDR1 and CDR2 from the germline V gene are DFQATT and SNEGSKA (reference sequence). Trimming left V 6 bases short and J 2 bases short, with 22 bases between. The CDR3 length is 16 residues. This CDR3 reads CSARPFPEGSNYGYTF. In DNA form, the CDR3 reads TGCAGTGCCAGACCATTTCCGGAAGGCTCCAACTATGGCTACACCTTC.

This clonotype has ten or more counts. CDR3 in amino acids: CSGLGEYEQYF. In DNA, the CDR3 is TGCAGCGGCCTAGGAGAATACGAGCAGTACTTC. The chain is built from TRBV29-1 and TRBJ2-7, with no clear D. Germline assignment: CDR1 SQVTM and CDR2 ANQGSEA. The CDR3 contains 11 residues. Trimming removed 7 bases at V and 4 bases at J, with 11 bases between.

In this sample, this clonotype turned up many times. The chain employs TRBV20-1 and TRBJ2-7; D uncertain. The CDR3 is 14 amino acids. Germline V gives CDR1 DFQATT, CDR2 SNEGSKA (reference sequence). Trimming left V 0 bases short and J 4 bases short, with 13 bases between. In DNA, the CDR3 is TGCAGTGCTAGAGAGTGGGGAAGTAGGTACGAGCAGTACTTC. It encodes CSAREWGSRYEQYF.

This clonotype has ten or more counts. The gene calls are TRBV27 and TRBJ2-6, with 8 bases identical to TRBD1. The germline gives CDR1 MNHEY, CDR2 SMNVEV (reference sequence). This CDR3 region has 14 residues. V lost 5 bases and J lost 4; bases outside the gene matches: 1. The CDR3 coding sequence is TGTGCCAGCAGTAGACAGGGGGGGGCCAACGTCCTGACTTTC. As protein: CASSRQGGANVLTF.

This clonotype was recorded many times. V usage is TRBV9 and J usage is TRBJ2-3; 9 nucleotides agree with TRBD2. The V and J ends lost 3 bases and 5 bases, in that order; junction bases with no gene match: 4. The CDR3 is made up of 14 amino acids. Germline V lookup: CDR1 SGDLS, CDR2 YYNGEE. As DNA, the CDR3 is TGTGCCAGCAGCGCTAGCGGGATAAAAGATACGCAGTATTTT. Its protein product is CASSASGIKDTQYF. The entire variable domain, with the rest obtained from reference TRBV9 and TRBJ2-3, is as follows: DSGVTQTPKHLITATGQRVTLRCSPRSGDLSVYWYQQSLDQGLQFLIQYYNGEERAKGNILERFSAQQFPDLHSELNLSSLELGDSALYFCASSASGIKDTQYFGPGTRLTVL.

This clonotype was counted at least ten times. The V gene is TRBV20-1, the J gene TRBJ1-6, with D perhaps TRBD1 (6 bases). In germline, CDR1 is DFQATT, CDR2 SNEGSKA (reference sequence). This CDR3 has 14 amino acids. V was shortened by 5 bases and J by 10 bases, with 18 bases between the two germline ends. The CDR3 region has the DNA TGCAGTGCTCGCCTCGAATCAGGGGAATCACCCCTCCACTTT. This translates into CSARLESGESPLHF.

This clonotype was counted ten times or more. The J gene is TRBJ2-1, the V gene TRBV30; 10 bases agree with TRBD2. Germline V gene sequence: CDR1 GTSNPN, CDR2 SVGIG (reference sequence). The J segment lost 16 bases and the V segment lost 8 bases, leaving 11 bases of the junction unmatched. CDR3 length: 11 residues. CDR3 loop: CARLAGGRKFF. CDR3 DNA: TGTGCCCGCTTAGCGGGAGGAAGGAAATTCTTC.

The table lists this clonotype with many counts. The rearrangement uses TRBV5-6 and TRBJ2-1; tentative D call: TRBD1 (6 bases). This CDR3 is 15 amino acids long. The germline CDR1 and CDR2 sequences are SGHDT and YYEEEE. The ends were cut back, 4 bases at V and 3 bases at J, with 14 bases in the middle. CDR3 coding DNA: TGTGCCAGCAGCCCTACAGGGAAGGGCTACAATGAGCAGTTCTTC. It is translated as CASSPTGKGYNEQFF.

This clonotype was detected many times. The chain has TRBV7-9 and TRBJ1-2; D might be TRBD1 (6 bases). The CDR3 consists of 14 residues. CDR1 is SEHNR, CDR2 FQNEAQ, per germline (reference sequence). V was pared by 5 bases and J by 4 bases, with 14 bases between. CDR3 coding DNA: TGTGCCAGCAGCCCTACGGACAGTTCCTATGGCTACACCTTC. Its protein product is CASSPTDSSYGYTF.

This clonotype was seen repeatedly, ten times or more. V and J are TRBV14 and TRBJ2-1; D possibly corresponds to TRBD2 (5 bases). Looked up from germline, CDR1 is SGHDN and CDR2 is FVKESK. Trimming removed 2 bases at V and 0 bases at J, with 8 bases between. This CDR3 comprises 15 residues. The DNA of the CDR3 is TGTGCCAGCAGCCAAAGAGGGAGCTCCTACAATGAGCAGTTCTTC. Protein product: CASSQRGSSYNEQFF.

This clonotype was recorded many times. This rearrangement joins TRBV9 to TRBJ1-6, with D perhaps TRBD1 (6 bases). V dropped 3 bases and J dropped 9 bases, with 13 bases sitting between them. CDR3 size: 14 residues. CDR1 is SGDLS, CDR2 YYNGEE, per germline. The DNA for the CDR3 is TGTGCCAGCAGCGCGAGGGGGGGTGGTTCACCCCTCCACTTT. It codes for CASSARGGGSPLHF.

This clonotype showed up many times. For the CDR3, the DNA is TGTGCCAGCAGCCAAGGGGGACTAGCGGGAGACAATGAGCAGTTCTTC. It codes for CASSQGGLAGDNEQFF. J is TRBJ2-1 and V is TRBV3-1, with 14 bases lining up with TRBD2. J gave up 5 bases and V 1 base, and 1 base lay outside the gene matches. The V gene's germline CDR1 is LGHDT and CDR2 YNNKEL (reference sequence). The CDR3 extends over 16 amino acids.

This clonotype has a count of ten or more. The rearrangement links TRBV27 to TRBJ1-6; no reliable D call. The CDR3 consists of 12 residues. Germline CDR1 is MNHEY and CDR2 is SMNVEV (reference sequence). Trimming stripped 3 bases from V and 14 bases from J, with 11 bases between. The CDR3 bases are TGTGCCAGCAGTTTTCTCGCTGGGGCCCTCCACTTT. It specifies CASSFLAGALHF.

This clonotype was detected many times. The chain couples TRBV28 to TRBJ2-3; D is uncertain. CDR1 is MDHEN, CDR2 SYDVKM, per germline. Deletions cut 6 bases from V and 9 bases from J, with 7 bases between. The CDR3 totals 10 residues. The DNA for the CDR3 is TGTGCCAGCAGCTCAAAGACGCAGTATTTT. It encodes CASSSKTQYF.

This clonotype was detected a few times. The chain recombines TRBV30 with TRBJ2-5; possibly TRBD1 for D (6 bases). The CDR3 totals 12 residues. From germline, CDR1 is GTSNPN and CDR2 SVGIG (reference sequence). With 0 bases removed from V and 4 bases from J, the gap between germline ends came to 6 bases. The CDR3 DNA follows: TGTGCCTGGAGTGTACAGGGAGAGACCCAGTACTTC. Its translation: CAWSVQGETQYF.

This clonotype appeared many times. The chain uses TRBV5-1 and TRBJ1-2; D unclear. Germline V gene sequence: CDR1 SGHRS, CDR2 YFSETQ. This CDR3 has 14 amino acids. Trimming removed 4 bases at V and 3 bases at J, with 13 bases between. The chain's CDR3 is CASSPAGIDYGYTF. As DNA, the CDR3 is TGCGCCAGCAGCCCGGCCGGTATCGACTATGGCTACACCTTC.